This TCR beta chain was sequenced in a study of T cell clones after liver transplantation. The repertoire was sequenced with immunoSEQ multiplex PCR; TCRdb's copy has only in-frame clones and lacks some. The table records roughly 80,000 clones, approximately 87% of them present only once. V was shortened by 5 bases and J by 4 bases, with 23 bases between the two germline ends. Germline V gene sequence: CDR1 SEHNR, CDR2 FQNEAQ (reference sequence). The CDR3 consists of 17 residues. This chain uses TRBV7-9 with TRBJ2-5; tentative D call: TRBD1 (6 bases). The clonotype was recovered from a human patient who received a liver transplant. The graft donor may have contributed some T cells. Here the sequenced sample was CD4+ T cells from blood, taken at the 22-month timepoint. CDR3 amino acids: CASSRRSGTKGVETQYF. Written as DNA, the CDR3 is TGTGCCAGCAGCAGACGGTCCGGGACAAAAGGGGTAGAGACCCAGTACTTC.